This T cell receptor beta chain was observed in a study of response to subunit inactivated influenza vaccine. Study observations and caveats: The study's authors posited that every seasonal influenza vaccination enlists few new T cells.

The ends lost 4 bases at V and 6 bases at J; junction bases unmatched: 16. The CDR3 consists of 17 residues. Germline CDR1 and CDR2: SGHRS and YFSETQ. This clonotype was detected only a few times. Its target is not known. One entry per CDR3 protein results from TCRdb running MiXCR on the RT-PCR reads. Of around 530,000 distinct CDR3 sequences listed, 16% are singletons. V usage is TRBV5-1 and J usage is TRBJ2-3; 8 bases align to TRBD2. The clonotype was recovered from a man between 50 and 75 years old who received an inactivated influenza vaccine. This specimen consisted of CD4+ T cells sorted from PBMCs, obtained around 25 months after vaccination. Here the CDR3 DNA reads TGCGCCAGCAGCCTGGGGATGGGGCGGGGGGTCCCGGATACGCAGTATTTT. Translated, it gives CASSLGMGRGVPDTQYF.